The next 14 T cell receptor beta chains were all read from a single sample in a study of beta chain features in type 1 diabetes. Broader study findings: A moderate, significant TCRB CDR3 shortening appeared in type 1 diabetes across four CD4+ subsets.

Of the isolated RNA, all was reverse transcribed, and so the sequenced material was expressed TCRB transcripts. Libraries were prepared by immunoSEQ multiplex PCR; TCRdb keeps only in-frame clonotypes and omits some of them. This repertoire shows under 25,000 clones, about three fifths found once; its top ten account for roughly 0.37%. No antigen has been identified for these receptors. The sequenced sample was stem cell memory CD4+ T cells from blood. These TCRs come from a man between 18 and 35 years old with type 1 diabetes.

The chain joins TRBV6-1 to TRBJ2-1, with 10 positions matching TRBD1. The CDR3 sequence is 15 residues long. Trimming took 7 bases from V and 8 from J; bases not matched to a gene: 11. Germline V CDR1 and CDR2: MNHNS, SASEGT. The CDR3 nucleotides read TGTGCCAGCACTACGCCGGGACAGGGGAGGGATGAGCAGTTCTTC. Its translation: CASTTPGQGRDEQFF.

This clone turned up a few times. The genes are TRBV29-1 and TRBJ2-3, with 7 bases aligning to TRBD2. This CDR3 is built from 12 residues. Trimming took 3 bases from V and 3 from J; bases not matched to a gene: 0. Germline CDR1 SQVTM, CDR2 ANQGSEA. The DNA of the CDR3 is TGCAGCGTTGAGGGGGGGACAGATACGCAGTATTTT. Translation: CSVEGGTDTQYF.

CDR3 nucleotides: TGTGCCTGGAGCAGGGAATTATGGGGGGAGGATCAGCCCCAGCATTTT. Encoded protein: CAWSRELWGEDQPQHF. The chain joins TRBV30 to TRBJ1-5; a weak D match, TRBD1 (5 bases). The CDR3 runs 16 residues. CDR1 GTSNPN and CDR2 SVGIG come from the germline V gene (reference sequence). Trimming pared 3 bases from V and 5 bases from J, leaving 20 bases between.

This rearrangement joins TRBV15 to TRBJ2-2, with 12 bases aligning to TRBD2. Germline V gives CDR1 LNHNV, CDR2 YYDKDF (reference sequence). CDR3 length: 19 amino acids. Germline trimming cut 0 bases from V and 4 bases from J; bases unmatched to any gene: 9. The CDR3 nucleotides are TGTGCCACCAGCAGAGAGCGGCTAGCGGGAGGGGCGATCACCGGGGAGCTGTTTTTT. Its protein is CATSRERLAGGAITGELFF.

V usage is TRBV25-1 and J usage is TRBJ1-5, with 11 bases fitting TRBD1. The CDR3 length is 17 residues. Losses at the gene ends were 3 bases for V and 6 bases for J; bases not matched to a gene: 10. Germline-derived CDR1 and CDR2 are MGHDK and SYGVNS. The CDR3 coding sequence is TGTGCCAGCAGTGATCATGCCGGACAGGGGGCTGGTCAGCCCCAGCATTTT. Residues: CASSDHAGQGAGQPQHF.

The table lists this clone with a count of one. The chain employs TRBV19 and TRBJ2-4; D not certain. The V gene lost 6 bases and the J gene lost 7 bases, with 7 bases spanning the gap. Germline V gives CDR1 LNHDA, CDR2 SQIVND (reference sequence). The CDR3 consists of 11 residues. Written as DNA, the CDR3 is TGTGCCAGTAGCCAGTCGAACATTCAGTACTTC. This codes for CASSQSNIQYF.

The chain is built from TRBV7-2 and TRBJ2-7; TRBD2 aligns across 10 bases. CDR3 size: 15 residues. The V gene end was trimmed by 5 bases and the J gene end by 1 base; junction bases not matched to a gene: 5. Germline V lookup: CDR1 SGHTA, CDR2 FQGNSA. The CDR3 here is CASSLGTSVSYEQYF. CDR3 in DNA: TGTGCCAGCAGCCTCGGGACTAGCGTTTCCTACGAGCAGTACTTC.

This clone occurred a few times. The gene calls are TRBV28 and TRBJ2-1; the match to TRBD2 covers 11 bases. Germline assignment: CDR1 MDHEN and CDR2 SYDVKM. V was clipped by 5 bases and J by 4 bases; unmatched bases: 7. This CDR3 contains 16 residues. CDR3 nucleotides: TGTGCCAGCAGTCCTTCACTAGCGGGAGAGTACAATGAGCAGTTCTTC. Its translation is CASSPSLAGEYNEQFF.

This sequence joins TRBV29-1 and TRBJ2-3; 9 nucleotides agree with TRBD1. Trimming took 3 bases from V and 3 from J; bases not matched to a gene: 7. The CDR3 consists of 15 residues. The germline V gene encodes CDR1 SQVTM and CDR2 ANQGSEA. CDR3 in amino acids: CSVDPPGQGTDTQYF. CDR3 in DNA: TGCAGCGTTGATCCTCCGGGACAGGGAACAGATACGCAGTATTTT.

This sequence joins TRBV7-8 and TRBJ2-5; 12 bases align to TRBD2. Trimming at V came to 4 bases and at J to 4 bases, leaving 7 bases not matched to a gene. CDR1 is SGHVS, CDR2 FQNEAQ, per germline. This CDR3 has 16 amino acids. In DNA form, the CDR3 reads TGTGCCAGCAGCTCCCTCGGGACTAGCGGGCGAGAGACCCAGTACTTC. As protein: CASSSLGTSGRETQYF.

V is TRBV29-1 and J is TRBJ2-5; unclear D gene. Deletions cut 0 bases from V and 5 bases from J, with 7 bases between. CDR1 is SQVTM, CDR2 ANQGSEA, per germline. CDR3 length: 12 amino acids. Here the CDR3 reads CSVEEGRETQYF. CDR3 bases: TGCAGCGTTGAAGAGGGCCGGGAGACCCAGTACTTC.

This rearrangement joins TRBV10-1 to TRBJ2-7, with 9 bases aligning to TRBD1. The V segment lost 1 base and the J segment 3 bases; nucleotides outside the gene matches: 4. The CDR3 extends over 15 amino acids. Germline CDR1 WNHNN, CDR2 SYGVQD (reference sequence). The CDR3 is CASSELPGQGYEQYF. The CDR3 coding sequence is TGCGCCAGCAGTGAGTTACCGGGACAGGGCTACGAGCAGTACTTC.

The chain couples TRBV10-3 to TRBJ1-1; D call uncertain. Between the trimmed V and J ends, which lost 5 bases and 0 bases, there was a span of 7 bases. CDR3 size: 13 residues. The germline V gene encodes CDR1 ENHRY and CDR2 SYGVKD. This CDR3 is CAISLAVNTEAFF. The CDR3 nucleotides read TGTGCCATCAGTTTGGCAGTGAACACTGAAGCTTTCTTT.

The V call is TRBV7-9, the J call TRBJ1-5, with D unclear. Per the germline V gene, CDR1 is SEHNR and CDR2 is FQNEAQ (reference sequence). V gave up 5 bases and J gave up 7 bases, with 15 bases separating them. The CDR3 extends over 14 amino acids. The CDR3, as DNA: TGTGCCAGCAGCCTTACTTCTGGTTTGCAGCCCCAGCATTTT. Protein product: CASSLTSGLQPQHF.